This T cell receptor (beta chain) was captured in a study of identical twins. One entry per CDR3 protein, called by TCRdb with MiXCR from the 5' RACE reads. Of around 280,000 distinct CDR3 sequences listed, under 9.5% were seen once; the top ten hold less than 2.5%. There were only healthy Caucasians among the donors. Notes on this clonotype: Its antigen is currently unknown.

Study findings and constraints: With beta out-of-frame sequences, excess sharing by twins was weaker.

The CDR3 length is 17 residues. CDR1 and CDR2 from the germline V gene are SGHAT and FQNNGV. The V segment lost 4 bases and the J segment 4 bases; nucleotides outside the gene matches: 9. These records were also assigned to another study, of yellow fever vaccine responses in identical twins.

V gene TRBV11-2 combines with J gene TRBJ2-5; 13 nucleotides line up with TRBD2. The sequenced sample consisted of memory (CD45RO+) T cells sorted from blood. The sequence derives from a young woman in good health. The CDR3 DNA is TGTGCCAGCAGCTCCACCCGACGACTAGCGGGGGGAGAGACCCAGTACTTC. As protein: CASSSTRRLAGGETQYF.